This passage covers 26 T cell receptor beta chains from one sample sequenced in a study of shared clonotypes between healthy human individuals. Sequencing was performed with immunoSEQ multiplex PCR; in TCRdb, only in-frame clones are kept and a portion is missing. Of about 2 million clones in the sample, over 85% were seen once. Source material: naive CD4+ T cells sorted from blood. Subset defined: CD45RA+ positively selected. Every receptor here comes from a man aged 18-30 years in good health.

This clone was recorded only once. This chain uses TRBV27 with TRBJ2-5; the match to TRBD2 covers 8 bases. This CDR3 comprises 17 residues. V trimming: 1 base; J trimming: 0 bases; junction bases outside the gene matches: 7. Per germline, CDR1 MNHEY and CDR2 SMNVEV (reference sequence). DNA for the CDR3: TGTGCCAGCAGTTTATTCTTCCAGCGGGAGTACCAAGAGACCCAGTACTTC. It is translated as CASSLFFQREYQETQYF.

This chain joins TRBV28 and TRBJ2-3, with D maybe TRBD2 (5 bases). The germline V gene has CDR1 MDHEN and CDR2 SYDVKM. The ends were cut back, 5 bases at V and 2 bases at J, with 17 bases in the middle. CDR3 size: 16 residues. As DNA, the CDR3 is TGTGCCAGCAGTCCCCGGTCCGCGGGTCTCACAGATACGCAGTATTTT. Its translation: CASSPRSAGLTDTQYF.

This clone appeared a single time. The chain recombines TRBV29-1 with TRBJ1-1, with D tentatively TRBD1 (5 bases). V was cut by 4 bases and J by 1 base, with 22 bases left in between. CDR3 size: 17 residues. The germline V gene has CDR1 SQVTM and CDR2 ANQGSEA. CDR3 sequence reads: CSVAIGTRTLGNTEAFF. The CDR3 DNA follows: TGCAGCGTTGCCATAGGGACCAGGACGCTCGGGAACACTGAAGCTTTCTTT.

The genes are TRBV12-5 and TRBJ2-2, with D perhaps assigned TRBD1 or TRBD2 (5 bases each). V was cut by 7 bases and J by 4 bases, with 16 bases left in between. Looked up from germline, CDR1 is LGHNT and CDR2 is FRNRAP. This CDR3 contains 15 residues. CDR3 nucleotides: TGTGCTAGTGCCCCTGTGGGGGTTCCCACCGGGGAGCTGTTTTTT. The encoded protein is CASAPVGVPTGELFF.

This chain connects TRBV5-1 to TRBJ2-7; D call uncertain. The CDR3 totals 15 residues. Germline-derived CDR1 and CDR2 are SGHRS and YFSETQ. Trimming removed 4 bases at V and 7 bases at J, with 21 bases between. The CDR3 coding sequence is TGCGCCAGCAGCGTCGCGAACCCCGGGCCCGAGGAGCAGTACTTC. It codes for CASSVANPGPEEQYF. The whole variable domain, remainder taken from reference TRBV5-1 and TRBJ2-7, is KAGVTQTPRYLIKTRGQQVTLSCSPISGHRSVSWYQQTPGQGLQFLFEYFSETQRNKGNFPGRFSGRQFSNSRSEMNVSTLELGDSALYLCASSVANPGPEEQYFGPGTRLTVT.

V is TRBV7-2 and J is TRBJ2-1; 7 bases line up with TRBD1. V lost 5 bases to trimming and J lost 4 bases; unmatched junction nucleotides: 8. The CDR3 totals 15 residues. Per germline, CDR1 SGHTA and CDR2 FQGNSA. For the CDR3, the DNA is TGTGCCAGCAGCCCGAGGGGGCAGGCTTACAATGAGCAGTTCTTC. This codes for CASSPRGQAYNEQFF.

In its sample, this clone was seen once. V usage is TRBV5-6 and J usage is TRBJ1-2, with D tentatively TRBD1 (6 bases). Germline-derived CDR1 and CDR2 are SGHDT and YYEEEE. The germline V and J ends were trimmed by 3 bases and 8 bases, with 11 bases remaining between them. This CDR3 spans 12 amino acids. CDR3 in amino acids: CASSWQGRGYTF. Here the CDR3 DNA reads TGTGCCAGCAGCTGGCAGGGGAGAGGCTACACCTTC.

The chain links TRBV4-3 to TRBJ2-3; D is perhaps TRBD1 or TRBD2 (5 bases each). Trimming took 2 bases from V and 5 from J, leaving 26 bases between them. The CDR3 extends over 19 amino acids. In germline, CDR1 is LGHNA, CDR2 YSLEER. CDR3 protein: CASSQIRGSRKKGKDTQYF. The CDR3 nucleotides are TGCGCCAGCAGCCAAATCCGGGGCAGTAGAAAAAAGGGGAAAGATACGCAGTATTTT.

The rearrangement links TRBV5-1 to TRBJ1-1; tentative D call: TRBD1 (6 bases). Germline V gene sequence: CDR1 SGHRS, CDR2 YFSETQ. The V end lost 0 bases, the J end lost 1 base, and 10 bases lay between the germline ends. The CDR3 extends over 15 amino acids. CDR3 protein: CASSLGQVENTEAFF. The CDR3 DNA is TGCGCCAGCAGCTTGGGACAGGTGGAGAACACTGAAGCTTTCTTT.

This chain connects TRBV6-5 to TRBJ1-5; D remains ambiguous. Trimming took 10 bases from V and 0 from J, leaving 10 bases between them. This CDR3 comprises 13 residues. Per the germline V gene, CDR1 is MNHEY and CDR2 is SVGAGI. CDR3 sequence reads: CAIGPDSNQPQHF. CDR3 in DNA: TGTGCCATCGGTCCCGATAGCAATCAGCCCCAGCATTTT.

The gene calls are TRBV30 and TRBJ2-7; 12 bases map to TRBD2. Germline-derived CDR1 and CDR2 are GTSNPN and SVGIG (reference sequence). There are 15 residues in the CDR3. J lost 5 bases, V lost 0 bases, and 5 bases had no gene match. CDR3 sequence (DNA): TGTGCCTGGAGTGTACGACTAGCGGGAGATAACGAGCAGTACTTC. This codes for CAWSVRLAGDNEQYF.

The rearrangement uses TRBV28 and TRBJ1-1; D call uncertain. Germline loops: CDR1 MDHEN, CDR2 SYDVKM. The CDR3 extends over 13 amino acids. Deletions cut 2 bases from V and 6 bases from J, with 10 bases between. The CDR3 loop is CASSLGLPSEAFF. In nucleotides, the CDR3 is TGTGCCAGCAGTTTAGGTCTTCCCTCTGAAGCTTTCTTT.

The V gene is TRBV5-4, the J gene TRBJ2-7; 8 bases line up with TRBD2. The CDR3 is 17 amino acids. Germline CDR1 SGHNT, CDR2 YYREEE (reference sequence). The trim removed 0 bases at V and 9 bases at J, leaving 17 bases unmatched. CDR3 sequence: CASSLGGGAGVSVVQYF. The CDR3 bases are TGTGCCAGCAGCTTGGGAGGCGGAGCGGGAGTTTCTGTGGTGCAGTACTTC. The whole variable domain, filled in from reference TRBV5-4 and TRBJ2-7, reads ETGVTQSPTHLIKTRGQQVTLRCSSQSGHNTVSWYQQALGQGPQFIFQYYREEENGRGNFPPRFSGLQFPNYSSELNVNALELDDSALYLCASSLGGGAGVSVVQYFGPGTRLTVT.

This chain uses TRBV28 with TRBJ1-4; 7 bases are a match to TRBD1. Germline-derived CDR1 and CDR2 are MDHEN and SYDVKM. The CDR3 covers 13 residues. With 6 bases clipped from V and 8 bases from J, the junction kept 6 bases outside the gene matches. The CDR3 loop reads CASRPTGLEKLFF. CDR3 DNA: TGTGCCAGCAGGCCGACAGGGTTGGAAAAACTGTTTTTT.

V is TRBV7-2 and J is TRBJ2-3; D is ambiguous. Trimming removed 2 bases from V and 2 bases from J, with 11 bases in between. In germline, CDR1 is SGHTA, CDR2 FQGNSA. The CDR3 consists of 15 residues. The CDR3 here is CASSLQTQTTDTQYF. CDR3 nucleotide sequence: TGTGCCAGCAGCTTACAGACTCAAACCACAGATACGCAGTATTTT. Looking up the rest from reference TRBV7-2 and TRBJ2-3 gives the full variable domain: GAGVSQSPSNKVTEKGKDVELRCDPISGHTALYWYRQSLGQGLEFLIYFQGNSAPDKSGLPSDRFSAERTGGSVSTLTIQRTQQEDSAVYLCASSLQTQTTDTQYFGPGTRLTVL.

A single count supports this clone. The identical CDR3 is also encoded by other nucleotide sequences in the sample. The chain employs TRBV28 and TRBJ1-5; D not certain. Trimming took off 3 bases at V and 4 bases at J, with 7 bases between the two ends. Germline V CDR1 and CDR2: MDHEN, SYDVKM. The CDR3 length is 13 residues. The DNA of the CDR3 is TGTGCCAGCAGTTTTGGGTCGAATCAGCCCCAGCATTTT. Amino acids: CASSFGSNQPQHF.

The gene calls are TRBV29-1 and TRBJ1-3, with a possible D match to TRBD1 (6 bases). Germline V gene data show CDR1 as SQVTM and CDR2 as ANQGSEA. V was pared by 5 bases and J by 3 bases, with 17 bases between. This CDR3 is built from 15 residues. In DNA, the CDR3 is TGCAGCGTTTTAGTGGGGGGCGCCGGTGGAAACACCATATATTTT. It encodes CSVLVGGAGGNTIYF.

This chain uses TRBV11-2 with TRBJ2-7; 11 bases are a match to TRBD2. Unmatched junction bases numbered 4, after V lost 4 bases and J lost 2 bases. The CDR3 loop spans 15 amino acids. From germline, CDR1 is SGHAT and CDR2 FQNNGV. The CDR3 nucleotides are TGTGCCAGCAGCTACGGGACTAGCGGAACCTACGAGCAGTACTTC. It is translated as CASSYGTSGTYEQYF. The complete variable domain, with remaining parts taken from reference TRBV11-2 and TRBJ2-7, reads EAGVAQSPRYKIIEKRQSVAFWCNPISGHATLYWYQQILGQGPKLLIQFQNNGVVDDSQLPKDRFSAERLKGVDSTLKIQPAKLEDSAVYLCASSYGTSGTYEQYFGPGTRLTVT.

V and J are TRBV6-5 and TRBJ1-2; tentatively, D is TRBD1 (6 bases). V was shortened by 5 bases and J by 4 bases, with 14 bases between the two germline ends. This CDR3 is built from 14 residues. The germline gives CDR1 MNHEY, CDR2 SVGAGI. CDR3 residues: CASSPGQSRYGYTF. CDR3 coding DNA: TGTGCCAGCAGTCCCGGACAGTCACGCTATGGCTACACCTTC.

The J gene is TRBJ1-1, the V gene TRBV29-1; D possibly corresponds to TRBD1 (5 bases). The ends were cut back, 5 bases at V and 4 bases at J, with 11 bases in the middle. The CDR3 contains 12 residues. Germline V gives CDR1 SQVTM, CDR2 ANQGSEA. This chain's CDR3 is CSVSGGSTEAFF. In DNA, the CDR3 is TGCAGCGTTTCGGGGGGTAGCACTGAAGCTTTCTTT.

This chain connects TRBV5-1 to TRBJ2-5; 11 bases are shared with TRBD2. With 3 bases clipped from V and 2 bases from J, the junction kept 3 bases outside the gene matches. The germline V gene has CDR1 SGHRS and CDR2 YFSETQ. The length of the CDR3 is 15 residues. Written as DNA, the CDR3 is TGCGCCAGCAGCTACGGGACTAGCGGACAAGAGACCCAGTACTTC. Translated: CASSYGTSGQETQYF.

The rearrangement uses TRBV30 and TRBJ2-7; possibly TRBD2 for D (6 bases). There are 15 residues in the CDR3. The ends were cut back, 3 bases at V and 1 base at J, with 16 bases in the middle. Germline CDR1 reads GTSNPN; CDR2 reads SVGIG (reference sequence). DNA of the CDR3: TGTGCCTGGAGAGCGCTGGGGACTGGTTCCTACGAGCAGTACTTC. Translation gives CAWRALGTGSYEQYF.

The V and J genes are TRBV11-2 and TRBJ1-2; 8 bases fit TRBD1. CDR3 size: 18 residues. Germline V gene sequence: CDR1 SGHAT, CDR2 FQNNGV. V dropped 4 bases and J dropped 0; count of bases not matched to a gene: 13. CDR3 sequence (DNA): TGTGCCAGCAGCTCTTCCCGGACAGGGCTCGGAGCTAACTATGGCTACACCTTC. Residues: CASSSSRTGLGANYGYTF.

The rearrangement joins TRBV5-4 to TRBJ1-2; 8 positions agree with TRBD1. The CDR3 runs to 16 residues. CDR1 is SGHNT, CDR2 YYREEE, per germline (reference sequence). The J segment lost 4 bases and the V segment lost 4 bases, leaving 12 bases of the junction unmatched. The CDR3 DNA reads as TGTGCCAGCAGCCCCGGACAGGGTGGAAGTATCTATGGCTACACCTTC. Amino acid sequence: CASSPGQGGSIYGYTF. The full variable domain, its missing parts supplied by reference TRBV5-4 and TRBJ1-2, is ETGVTQSPTHLIKTRGQQVTLRCSSQSGHNTVSWYQQALGQGPQFIFQYYREEENGRGNFPPRFSGLQFPNYSSELNVNALELDDSALYLCASSPGQGGSIYGYTFGSGTRLTVV.

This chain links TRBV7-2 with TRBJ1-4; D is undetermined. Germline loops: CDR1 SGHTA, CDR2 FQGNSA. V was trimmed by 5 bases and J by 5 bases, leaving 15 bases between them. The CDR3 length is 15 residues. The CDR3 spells CASSPRRAENEKLFF. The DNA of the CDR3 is TGTGCCAGCAGCCCCCGGAGGGCCGAGAATGAAAAACTGTTTTTT.

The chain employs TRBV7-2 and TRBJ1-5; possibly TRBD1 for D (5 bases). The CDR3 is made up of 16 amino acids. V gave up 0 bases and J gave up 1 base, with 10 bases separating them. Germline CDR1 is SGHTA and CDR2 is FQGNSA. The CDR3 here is CASSLAVGASNQPQHF. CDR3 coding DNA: TGTGCCAGCAGCTTAGCGGTCGGGGCGAGCAATCAGCCCCAGCATTTT. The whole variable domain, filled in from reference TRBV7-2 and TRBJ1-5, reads GAGVSQSPSNKVTEKGKDVELRCDPISGHTALYWYRQSLGQGLEFLIYFQGNSAPDKSGLPSDRFSAERTGGSVSTLTIQRTQQEDSAVYLCASSLAVGASNQPQHFGDGTRLSIL.